This paragraph covers one T cell receptor beta chain sequence. This clonotype was seen repeatedly, ten times or more. No cognate antigen has been identified for it. Per-nucleotide qualities are absent, and no much larger clonotype sits a single base away. The data belong to a study of T-cell memory formation after mild COVID-19 (dated by TCRdb to about 2021). With respect to the entire study: TCR sequence clusters from the two donors were found to be largely donor specific. Two young, previously healthy adult volunteers, one female and one male, were included in the cohort. Longitudinal TCRalpha and TCRbeta repertoire sequencing tracked T-cell clones expanding and contracting after mild COVID-19 in two donors.

The paper as a whole reports these results and caveats: Whether the second-wave clones peaking on day 37 were SARS-CoV-2 specific was not confirmed. Contracting CD4+ clones turned up mainly in the CM and EM memory subsets, whereas EMRA was where CD8+ clones were enriched. Only a couple of mild cases were covered by the study, and larger cohorts that include severe cases with pre-infection samples were considered necessary. From day 15 to 85, contracting clones showed balanced CD4/CD8 phenotypes, whereas a second wave of clones that expanded from day 15 to 37 leaned towards CD4+. Some responding clones were detected in pre-infection memory, which suggested that pre-existing cross-reactive memory T cells had joined the SARS-CoV-2 response.

Ficoll-Paque density gradient centrifugation was used to isolate PBMCs. Clipping removes 4 bases from V and 4 bases from J, with 1 as the unmatched junction base count. From the cysteine up to the phenylalanine, the CDR3 has a length of 14 residues. Only the CDR3 DNA is retained, 42 bases long and in frame from the first base. Per the germline V gene, MNHEY is the CDR1 and SVGEGT is the CDR2. The data were produced on an Illumina NovaSeq 6000. TCRalpha and TCRbeta cDNA libraries were constructed by 5'RACE with constant-segment primers, with sample barcodes and unique molecular identifiers being introduced. RNA was extracted from every sample with Trizol reagent. The libraries were amplified in two PCR steps, and the second step added a second sample barcode and Illumina TruSeq adapters. Libraries were sequenced on an Illumina NovaSeq with 2 x 150 bp paired-end reads. Under the source paper's analysis protocol: Reads were demultiplexed and collapsed into UMI-guided consensus sequences with migec v1.2.7. With mixcr v2.1.11, UMI consensuses were aligned to TRA and TRB V and J templates and assembled into clonotypes. Clonotypes were classified as expanded or contracted when called significant by both edgeR and NoisET, with noise models trained on biological replicates. For edgeR calls, a false discovery rate-adjusted p below 0.01 and a log2 fold-change threshold of 1 were applied. As an exploratory analysis of dynamics, max-normalized trajectories of the 1000 most abundant clonotypes were examined by PCA with hierarchical clustering. Separately sequenced CD4+ and CD8+ repertoires were used to assign the CD4 or CD8 phenotype of responding clones. The public sequencing data were trimmed at Q25 with fastp and processed into clonotypes with MiXCR by TCRdb, which kept only in-frame beta chains. Rows merge per CDR3 protein into single entries with the most common DNA and genes. The V and J calls come from TCRdb's annotation, not from the publication. This sample is represented by a few hundred thousand distinct CDR3 sequences; about a sixth of them were singletons. About 22% of the sample is in the top ten clones.

Sequenced sample: PBMCs or a T cell subset sorted from them (not recorded which). This TCR came from a man younger than 35 who had mild COVID-19 (a few samples of this study predate the infection). The sample titles of this study are shuffled in the database, so cell type and time point are left out; the donor was told from shared clones. The rearrangement combines TRBV6-2 or TRBV6-3 with TRBJ2-1; TRBD2 matches 10 bases in the middle. The DNA sequence reads TGTGCCAGCAGTTGGACTAGCGGTTACAATGAGCAGTTCTTC. Translation gives CASSWTSGYNEQFF.